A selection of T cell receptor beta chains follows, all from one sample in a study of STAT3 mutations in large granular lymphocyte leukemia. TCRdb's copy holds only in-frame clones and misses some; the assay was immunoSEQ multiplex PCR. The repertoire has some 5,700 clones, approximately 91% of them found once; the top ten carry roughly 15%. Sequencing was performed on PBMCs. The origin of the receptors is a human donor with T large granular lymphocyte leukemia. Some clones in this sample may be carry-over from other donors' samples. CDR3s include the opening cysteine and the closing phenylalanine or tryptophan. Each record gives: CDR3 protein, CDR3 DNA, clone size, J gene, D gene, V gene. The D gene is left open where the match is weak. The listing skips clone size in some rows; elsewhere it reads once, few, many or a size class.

CDR3 protein: CATQTSGGREFF
CDR3 DNA: TGTGCCACCCAGACTAGCGGGGGGCGGGAGTTCTTC
clone size: -
J gene: TRBJ2-1
D gene: TRBD2
V gene: TRBV7-9

CDR3 protein: CASSQRASSETQYF
CDR3 DNA: TGCGCCAGCAGCCAAAGGGCTAGCTCGGAGACCCAGTACTTC
clone size: -
J gene: TRBJ2-5
D gene: -
V gene: TRBV4-3

CDR3 protein: CAISERTDYGYTF
CDR3 DNA: TGTGCCATCAGTGAGAGAACAGACTATGGCTACACCTTC
clone size: -
J gene: TRBJ1-2
D gene: -
V gene: TRBV10-3

CDR3 protein: CACRQGWTEAFF
CDR3 DNA: TGTGCCTGTCGACAGGGTTGGACTGAAGCTTTCTTT
clone size: -
J gene: TRBJ1-1
D gene: TRBD1
V gene: TRBV19

CDR3 protein: CASSEIQLGQGEQYF
CDR3 DNA: TGTGCCAGCAGTGAAATCCAGCTAGGGCAAGGCGAGCAGTACTTC
clone size: -
J gene: TRBJ2-7
D gene: -
V gene: TRBV6-1

CDR3 protein: CASSYYSGTSDTQYF
CDR3 DNA: TGTGCCAGCAGTTATTATAGCGGGACTTCAGATACGCAGTATTTT
clone size: -
J gene: TRBJ2-3
D gene: TRBD2
V gene: TRBV25-1

CDR3 protein: CASSLFAGRNGELFF
CDR3 DNA: TGTGCCAGCAGCTTGTTCGCCGGCAGGAACGGGGAGCTGTTTTTT
clone size: -
J gene: TRBJ2-2
D gene: -
V gene: TRBV7-9

CDR3 protein: CASSLMWGGTGYTF
CDR3 DNA: TGCGCCAGCAGCTTGATGTGGGGGGGAACTGGCTACACCTTC
clone size: -
J gene: TRBJ1-2
D gene: -
V gene: TRBV5-1

CDR3 protein: CASSFGQTQETQYF
CDR3 DNA: TGCGCCAGCAGCTTCGGGCAGACACAAGAGACCCAGTACTTC
clone size: -
J gene: TRBJ2-5
D gene: -
V gene: TRBV5-1

CDR3 protein: CASSLLSEDQETQYF
CDR3 DNA: TGTGCCAGCAGCTTATTGTCGGAGGACCAAGAGACCCAGTACTTC
clone size: -
J gene: TRBJ2-5
D gene: -
V gene: TRBV7-6

CDR3 protein: CASSPETGNRSPLHF
CDR3 DNA: TGTGCCAGCTCACCCGAGACAGGGAACCGGTCACCCCTCCACTTT
clone size: medium-sized
J gene: TRBJ1-6
D gene: TRBD1
V gene: TRBV18

CDR3 protein: CASSLAGGGGNYGYTF
CDR3 DNA: TGTGCCAGCAGCTTAGCGGGTGGGGGGGGTAACTATGGCTACACCTTC
clone size: -
J gene: TRBJ1-2
D gene: -
V gene: TRBV7-2

CDR3 protein: CATSRDRGTEAFF
CDR3 DNA: TGTGCCACCAGCAGGGACAGGGGTACTGAAGCTTTCTTT
clone size: -
J gene: TRBJ1-1
D gene: TRBD1
V gene: TRBV15

CDR3 protein: CASSLGPGRGLNTEAFF
CDR3 DNA: TGCGCCAGCAGCTTGGGTCCGGGTAGGGGGCTGAACACTGAAGCTTTCTTT
clone size: -
J gene: TRBJ1-1
D gene: TRBD1
V gene: TRBV5-1